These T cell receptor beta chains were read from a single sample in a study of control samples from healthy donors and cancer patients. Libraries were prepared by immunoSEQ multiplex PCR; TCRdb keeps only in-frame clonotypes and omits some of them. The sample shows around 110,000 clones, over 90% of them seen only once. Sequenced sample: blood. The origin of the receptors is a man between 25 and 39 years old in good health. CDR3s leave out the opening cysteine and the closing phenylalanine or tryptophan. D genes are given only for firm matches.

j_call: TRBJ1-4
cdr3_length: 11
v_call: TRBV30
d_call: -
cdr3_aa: AWKSTSIEKLF

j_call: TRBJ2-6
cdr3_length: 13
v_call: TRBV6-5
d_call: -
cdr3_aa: ASRSVHSGANVLT

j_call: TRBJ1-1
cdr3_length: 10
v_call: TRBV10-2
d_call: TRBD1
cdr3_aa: ASRGTEPEAF

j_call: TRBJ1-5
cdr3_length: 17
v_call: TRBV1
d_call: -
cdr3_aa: TSSQDESRVGDCNQPQH

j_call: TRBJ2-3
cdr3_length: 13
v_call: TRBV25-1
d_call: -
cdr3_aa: ASSEFGFYTDTQY

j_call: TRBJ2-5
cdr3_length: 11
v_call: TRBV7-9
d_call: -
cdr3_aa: ASSPKTSETQY

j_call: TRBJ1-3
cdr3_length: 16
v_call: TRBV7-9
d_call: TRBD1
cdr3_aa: ASSRVNTGGAYGNTIY

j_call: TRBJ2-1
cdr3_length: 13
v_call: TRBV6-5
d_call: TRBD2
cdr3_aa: ASSPGGGPYNEQF

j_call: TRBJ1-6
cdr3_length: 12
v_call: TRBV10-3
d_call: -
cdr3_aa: ATQGGADNSPLH

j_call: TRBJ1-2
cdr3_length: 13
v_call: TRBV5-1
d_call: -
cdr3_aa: ASSLDGSANYGYT

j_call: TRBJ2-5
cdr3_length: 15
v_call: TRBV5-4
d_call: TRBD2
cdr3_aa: ASSLGTSGGHWGTQY

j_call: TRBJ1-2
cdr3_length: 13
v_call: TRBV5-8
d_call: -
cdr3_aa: ASSLGTRSLYGYT

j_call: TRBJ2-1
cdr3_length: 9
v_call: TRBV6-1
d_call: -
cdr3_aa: ASSEGNEQF

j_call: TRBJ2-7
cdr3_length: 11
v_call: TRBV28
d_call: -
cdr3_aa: ASSPLSPYEQY

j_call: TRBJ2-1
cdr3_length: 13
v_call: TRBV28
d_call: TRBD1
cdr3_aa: ASSSDRTGRDEQF

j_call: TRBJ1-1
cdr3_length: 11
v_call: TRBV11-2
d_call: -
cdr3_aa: ASSYTGSWGAF

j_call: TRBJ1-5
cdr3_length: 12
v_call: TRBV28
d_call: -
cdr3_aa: ASSSAQGYQPQH

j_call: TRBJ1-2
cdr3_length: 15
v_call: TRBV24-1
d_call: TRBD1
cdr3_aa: ATSDQGTGDGFYGYT

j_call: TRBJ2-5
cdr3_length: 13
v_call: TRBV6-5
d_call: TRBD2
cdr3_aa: ATSLAGALQETQY

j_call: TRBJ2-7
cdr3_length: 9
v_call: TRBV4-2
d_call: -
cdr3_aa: ASSQGHEQY

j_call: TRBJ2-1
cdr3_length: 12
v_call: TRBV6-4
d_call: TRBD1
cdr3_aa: ASSGGGGYNEQF

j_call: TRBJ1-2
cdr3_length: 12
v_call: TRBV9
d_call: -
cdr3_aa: ASSPRTKSPGYT

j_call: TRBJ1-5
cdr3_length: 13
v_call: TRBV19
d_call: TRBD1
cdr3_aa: ASSIVQGVGQPQH

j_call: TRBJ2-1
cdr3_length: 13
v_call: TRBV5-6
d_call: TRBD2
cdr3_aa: ASSFPSGSYNEQF

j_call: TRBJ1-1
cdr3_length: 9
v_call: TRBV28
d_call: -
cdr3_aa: AGVRGTEAF

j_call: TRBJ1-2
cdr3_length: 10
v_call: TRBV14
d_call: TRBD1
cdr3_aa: ASSQGTGLRT